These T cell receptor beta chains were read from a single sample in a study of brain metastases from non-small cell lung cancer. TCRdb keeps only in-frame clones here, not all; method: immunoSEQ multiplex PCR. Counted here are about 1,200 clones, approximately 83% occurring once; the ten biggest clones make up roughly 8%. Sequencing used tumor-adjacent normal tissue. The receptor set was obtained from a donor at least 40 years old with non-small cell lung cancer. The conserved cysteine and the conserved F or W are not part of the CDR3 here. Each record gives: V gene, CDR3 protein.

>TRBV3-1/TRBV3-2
ASSRERNSPLY
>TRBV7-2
ASSLGAAASGGDTQY
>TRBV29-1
SGQGQRAADTQY
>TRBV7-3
ASSHNRDNEQF
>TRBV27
VSRSAGSNSPLH
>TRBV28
ASSLFRGPGLGELF
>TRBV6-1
ASSEVGANTIY
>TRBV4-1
ASSQVPTEKPQH
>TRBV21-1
ASSIHSTDRYNEQF
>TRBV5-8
ASSSEPSNQPQH
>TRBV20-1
SASMGTDTQY
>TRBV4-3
ASSQVSGGNTGELF
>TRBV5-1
ASSPGQGGTDTQY
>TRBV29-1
SVQTNGEETQY
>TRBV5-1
ASSPDGQFSSGNTIY
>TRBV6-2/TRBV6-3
ASSPTWEDGYT
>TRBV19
ASNSRPDRDTQY
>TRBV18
ASSQTRESEAF